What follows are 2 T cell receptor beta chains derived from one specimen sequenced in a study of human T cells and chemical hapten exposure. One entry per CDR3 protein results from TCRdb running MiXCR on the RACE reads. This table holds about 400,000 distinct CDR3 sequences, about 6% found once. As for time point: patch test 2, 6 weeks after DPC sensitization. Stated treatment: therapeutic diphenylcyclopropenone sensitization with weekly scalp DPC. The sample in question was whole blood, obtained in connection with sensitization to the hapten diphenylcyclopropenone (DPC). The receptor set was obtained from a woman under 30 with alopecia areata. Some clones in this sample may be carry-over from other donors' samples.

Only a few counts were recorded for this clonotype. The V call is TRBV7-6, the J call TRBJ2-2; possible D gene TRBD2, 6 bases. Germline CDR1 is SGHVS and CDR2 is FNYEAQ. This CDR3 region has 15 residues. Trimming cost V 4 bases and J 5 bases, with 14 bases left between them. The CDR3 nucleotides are TGTGCCAGCAGCTCCACGGGAGAAAAGACCGGGGAGCTGTTTTTT. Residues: CASSSTGEKTGELFF. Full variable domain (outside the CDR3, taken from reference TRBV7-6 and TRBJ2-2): GAGVSQSPRYKVTKRGQDVALRCDPISGHVSLYWYRQALGQGPEFLTYFNYEAQQDKSGLPNDRFSAERPEGSISTLTIQRTEQRDSAMYRCASSSTGEKTGELFFGEGSRLTVL.

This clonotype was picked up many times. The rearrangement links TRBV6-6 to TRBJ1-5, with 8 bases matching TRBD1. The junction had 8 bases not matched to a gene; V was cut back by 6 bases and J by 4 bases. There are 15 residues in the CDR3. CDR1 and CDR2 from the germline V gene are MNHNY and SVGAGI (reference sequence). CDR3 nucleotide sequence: TGTGCCAGCAGCCCGACAGGGGCGTTTAATCAGCCCCAGCATTTT. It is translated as CASSPTGAFNQPQHF.